These 27 T cell receptor beta chains were sequenced from one sample in a study of cytomegalovirus exposure and HLA in healthy donors. This PCR relied on a set of 60 Vbeta primers and 13 Jbeta primers. Generated by immunoSEQ multiplex PCR, the TCRdb table keeps only in-frame clones and is missing some. The table lists tens of thousands of clones, 81% of them singletons. Sequencing used PBMCs. The origin of the receptors is a girl aged 2-10 years in good health and CMV-seropositive.

This clone was seen more than once but under ten times. This chain uses TRBV7-2 with TRBJ2-6, with a possible D match to TRBD2 (6 bases). Trimming removed 5 bases from V and 1 base from J, with 9 bases in between. Germline V lookup: CDR1 SGHTA, CDR2 FQGNSA. The CDR3 consists of 15 residues. The CDR3, as DNA: TGTGCCAGCAGCCCCCGGGAGTCTGGGGCCAACGTCCTGACTTTC. This sequence encodes CASSPRESGANVLTF. Supplemented by reference TRBV7-2 and TRBJ2-6, the full variable domain reads GAGVSQSPSNKVTEKGKDVELRCDPISGHTALYWYRQSLGQGLEFLIYFQGNSAPDKSGLPSDRFSAERTGGSVSTLTIQRTQQEDSAVYLCASSPRESGANVLTFGAGSRLTVL.

J is TRBJ1-4 and V is TRBV2; D perhaps matches TRBD1 (5 bases). V shed 6 bases and J shed 1 base, with 12 bases lying between them. The length of the CDR3 is 15 residues. Germline CDR1 and CDR2: SNHLY and FYNNEI. The CDR3 loop reads CASSPDGGTNEKLFF. The CDR3 DNA reads as TGTGCCAGCAGCCCAGACGGGGGAACTAATGAAAAACTGTTTTTT. Filled out from reference TRBV2 and TRBJ1-4, the complete variable domain reads EPEVTQTPSHQVTQMGQEVILRCVPISNHLYFYWYRQILGQKVEFLVSFYNNEISEKSEIFDDQFSVERPDGSNFTLKIRSTKLEDSAMYFCASSPDGGTNEKLFFGSGTQLSVL.

The chain recombines TRBV2 with TRBJ2-1; 10 positions agree with TRBD2. The CDR3 loop spans 17 amino acids. The germline V gene encodes CDR1 SNHLY and CDR2 FYNNEI. V dropped 8 bases and J dropped 5; count of bases not matched to a gene: 15. The CDR3 loop reads CASGRTSGYLLNNEQFF. For the CDR3, the DNA is TGTGCCAGCGGACGGACTAGCGGATACTTATTGAACAATGAGCAGTTCTTC.

The chain employs TRBV29-1 and TRBJ1-2; TRBD1 is a possible D gene (6 bases). Trimming shortened V by 4 bases and J by 3 bases, and 12 bases separated the two germline ends. The germline gives CDR1 SQVTM, CDR2 ANQGSEA. The CDR3 sequence is 13 residues long. The CDR3 bases are TGCAGCGTTGGAGAGGGGGGTCACTATGGCTACACCTTC. This encodes CSVGEGGHYGYTF. The complete variable domain, with remaining parts taken from reference TRBV29-1 and TRBJ1-2, reads SAVISQKPSRDICQRGTSLTIQCQVDSQVTMMFWYRQQPGQSLTLIATANQGSEATYESGFVIDKFPISRPNLTFSTLTVSNMSPEDSSIYLCSVGEGGHYGYTFGSGTRLTVV.

This clone was observed a few times. The gene calls are TRBV25-1 and TRBJ2-7, with a weak D call TRBD1 (5 bases). With 7 bases removed from V and 5 bases from J, the gap between germline ends came to 18 bases. Germline V lookup: CDR1 MGHDK, CDR2 SYGVNS. The CDR3 runs 14 residues. CDR3 bases: TGTGCCAGCACAGATGGCAGGGCAATAGACGAGCAGTACTTC. Translation: CASTDGRAIDEQYF.

The rearrangement uses TRBV28 and TRBJ2-7; 8 bases fit TRBD1. Germline loops: CDR1 MDHEN, CDR2 SYDVKM. V shed 3 bases and J 2 bases; nucleotides not matched to a gene: 9. This CDR3 region has 16 residues. CDR3 coding DNA: TGTGCCAGCAGTTTTGGCGGAACAGGGGGAACCTACGAGCAGTACTTC. Protein sequence: CASSFGGTGGTYEQYF.

The gene calls are TRBV7-6 and TRBJ1-5; a weak D match, TRBD1 (6 bases). This CDR3 is built from 15 residues. From germline, CDR1 is SGHVS and CDR2 FNYEAQ. Trimming stripped 2 bases from V and 1 base from J, with 9 bases between. The CDR3 loop reads CASSLTDSSNQPQHF. DNA for the CDR3: TGTGCCAGCAGCTTAACGGACAGCAGCAATCAGCCCCAGCATTTT. The whole variable domain, remainder taken from reference TRBV7-6 and TRBJ1-5, is GAGVSQSPRYKVTKRGQDVALRCDPISGHVSLYWYRQALGQGPEFLTYFNYEAQQDKSGLPNDRFSAERPEGSISTLTIQRTEQRDSAMYRCASSLTDSSNQPQHFGDGTRLSIL.

The rearrangement joins TRBV19 to TRBJ2-1; D is possibly TRBD2 (5 bases). The CDR3 is 14 amino acids. V lost 6 bases and J lost 6, with 15 bases in between. Looked up from germline, CDR1 is LNHDA and CDR2 is SQIVND (reference sequence). The CDR3 DNA sequence: TGTGCCAGTAGAAAGCAGGCCGGAGGCAATGAGCAGTTCTTC. As protein: CASRKQAGGNEQFF. The full variable domain, in which reference TRBV19 and TRBJ2-1 provide the parts outside the CDR3, is DGGITQSPKYLFRKEGQNVTLSCEQNLNHDAMYWYRQDPGQGLRLIYYSQIVNDFQKGDIAEGYSVSREKKESFPLTVTSAQKNPTAFYLCASRKQAGGNEQFFGPGTRLTVL.

The chain employs TRBV30 and TRBJ1-1; maybe TRBD1 (6 bases). This CDR3 region has 14 residues. V was shortened by 2 bases and J by 4 bases, with 14 bases between the two germline ends. The germline V gene has CDR1 GTSNPN and CDR2 SVGIG (reference sequence). The CDR3 here is CAWSISLGGTEAFF. DNA for the CDR3: TGTGCCTGGAGTATTTCCCTAGGGGGCACTGAAGCTTTCTTT.

The CDR3 loop is CASSKHPLWWVFTDTQYF. As DNA, the CDR3 is TGTGCCAGCAGCAAACATCCACTATGGTGGGTCTTCACAGATACGCAGTATTTT. The genes are TRBV21-1 and TRBJ2-3; the D call in the table, TRBD2, was not verified against the DNA. TRBV21-1 corresponds to a pseudogene. The CDR3 is made up of 18 amino acids.

The V gene is TRBV6-4, the J gene TRBJ2-3, with D tentatively TRBD1 (5 bases). Germline loops: CDR1 MRHNA, CDR2 SNTAGT. The CDR3 consists of 15 residues. Trimming removed 5 bases from V and 2 bases from J, with 14 bases in between. CDR3 nucleotides: TGTGCCAGCAGTAACAGGCCGGCGCCCACAGATACGCAGTATTTT. Translating gives CASSNRPAPTDTQYF.

A few counts support this clone. The chain recombines TRBV5-1 with TRBJ1-2; TRBD1 is a possible D gene (6 bases). The CDR3 sequence is 17 residues long. Trimming took 3 bases from V and 5 from J, leaving 23 bases between them. CDR1 and CDR2 from the germline V gene are SGHRS and YFSETQ. DNA for the CDR3: TGCGCCAGCAGCTCGTTTCCCACTACCGCGGGGGCATATGGCTACACCTTC. It yields the protein CASSSFPTTAGAYGYTF.

The chain couples TRBV5-1 to TRBJ2-5, with 7 bases identical to TRBD2. The germline CDR1 and CDR2 sequences are SGHRS and YFSETQ. The V gene end was trimmed by 4 bases and the J gene end by 0 bases; junction bases not matched to a gene: 3. This CDR3 region has 14 residues. CDR3 sequence reads: CASSRGTNQETQYF. CDR3 DNA: TGCGCCAGCAGCCGCGGGACTAACCAAGAGACCCAGTACTTC.

The J gene is TRBJ2-1, the V gene TRBV7-6; 10 bases align to TRBD2. This CDR3 region has 15 residues. The germline gives CDR1 SGHVS, CDR2 FNYEAQ. Trimming took 1 base from V and 6 from J; bases not matched to a gene: 3. CDR3 sequence: CASSLGRLAGNEQFF. As DNA, the CDR3 is TGTGCCAGCAGCTTAGGGCGACTAGCGGGCAATGAGCAGTTCTTC.

V usage is TRBV4-1 and J usage is TRBJ2-7, with D perhaps TRBD1 (7 bases). This CDR3 has 17 amino acids. Trimming shortened V by 4 bases and J by 5 bases, and 24 bases separated the two germline ends. Per germline, CDR1 MGHRA and CDR2 YSYEKL. DNA for the CDR3: TGCGCCAGCAGCCGTCAGGGGGGCCCGCTGCCGTCCGACGAGCAGTACTTC. Translation: CASSRQGGPLPSDEQYF.

The chain joins TRBV18 to TRBJ1-4; TRBD1 might be the D (5 bases). This CDR3 is built from 16 residues. CDR1 and CDR2 (germline): KGHSH, LQKENI. Trimming pared 0 bases from V and 5 bases from J, leaving 13 bases between. CDR3 sequence: CASSPPSTGKNEKLFF. The CDR3 nucleotides are TGTGCCAGCTCACCACCCTCCACAGGAAAAAATGAAAAACTGTTTTTT.

About this clone itself: The identical CDR3 is also encoded by other nucleotide sequences in the sample. The chain employs TRBV29-1 and TRBJ1-5, with D possibly being TRBD1 (6 bases). The germline V and J ends were trimmed by 6 bases and 0 bases, with 6 bases remaining between them. CDR3 length equals 12 residues. Germline assignment: CDR1 SQVTM and CDR2 ANQGSEA. The CDR3 here is CSVQGSNQPQHF. The CDR3 DNA follows: TGCAGCGTACAGGGTAGCAATCAGCCCCAGCATTTT. The whole variable domain, remainder taken from reference TRBV29-1 and TRBJ1-5, is SAVISQKPSRDICQRGTSLTIQCQVDSQVTMMFWYRQQPGQSLTLIATANQGSEATYESGFVIDKFPISRPNLTFSTLTVSNMSPEDSSIYLCSVQGSNQPQHFGDGTRLSIL.

This clone was seen only once. The rearrangement uses TRBV7-8 and TRBJ1-2, with TRBD1 matching 8 bases. V shed 5 bases, J shed 5 bases, and the junction held 7 bases outside the gene matches. This CDR3 is 14 amino acids long. The germline gives CDR1 SGHVS, CDR2 FQNEAQ. Here the CDR3 reads CASSRATGEYGYTF. The CDR3 DNA reads as TGTGCCAGCAGCCGCGCGACAGGGGAATATGGCTACACCTTC.

The rearrangement uses TRBV18 and TRBJ1-1, with D perhaps TRBD1 (5 bases). Looked up from germline, CDR1 is KGHSH and CDR2 is LQKENI. V dropped 4 bases and J dropped 7 bases, with 28 bases sitting between them. The CDR3 is 18 amino acids. The CDR3 reads CASSQSPGLRPYAGEAFF. CDR3 in DNA: TGTGCCAGCTCACAAAGTCCGGGACTACGGCCCTATGCAGGTGAAGCTTTCTTT.

The chain has TRBV5-1 and TRBJ2-1; 11 nucleotides line up with TRBD2. The CDR3 consists of 15 residues. With 4 bases clipped from V and 8 bases from J, the junction kept 8 bases outside the gene matches. Germline V CDR1 and CDR2: SGHRS, YFSETQ. The DNA for the CDR3 is TGCGCCAGCAGCAGGAGGACTAGCGGGCAGGATGAGCAGTTCTTC. As protein: CASSRRTSGQDEQFF.

This chain joins TRBV10-1 and TRBJ2-7; the D is unclear. This CDR3 region has 14 residues. Germline CDR1 WNHNN, CDR2 SYGVQD (reference sequence). With 8 bases removed from V and 0 bases from J, the gap between germline ends came to 14 bases. CDR3 in amino acids: CASSSTLGSYEQYF. The CDR3 DNA follows: TGCGCCAGCTCTAGTACTTTGGGCTCCTACGAGCAGTACTTC.

The gene calls are TRBV2 and TRBJ2-7, with 7 bases that match TRBD2. Germline lookup yields CDR1 SNHLY and CDR2 FYNNEI. Trimming cost V 5 bases and J 6 bases; bases outside gene matches: 7. The CDR3 is made up of 13 amino acids. The CDR3 protein is CASSPTAGVEQYF. CDR3 DNA sequence: TGTGCCAGCAGTCCTACCGCGGGAGTCGAGCAGTACTTC.

This rearrangement joins TRBV7-9 to TRBJ1-2, with TRBD1 identical over 8 bases. Germline CDR1 is SEHNR and CDR2 is FQNEAQ (reference sequence). The CDR3 runs to 15 residues. V was pared by 5 bases and J by 4 bases, with 9 bases of the junction left unmatched. The CDR3, as DNA: TGTGCCAGCAGCGAAGACAGGGGCTTCTTCTATGGCTACACCTTC. The encoded protein is CASSEDRGFFYGYTF.

CDR3 loop: CASSVLEADTQYF. The CDR3 nucleotides read TGTGCCAGCAGTGTACTCGAGGCAGATACGCAGTATTTT. The chain recombines TRBV6-1 with TRBJ2-3, with unresolved D. CDR3 size: 13 residues. Per germline, CDR1 MNHNS and CDR2 SASEGT. V was pared by 4 bases and J by 4 bases, with 9 bases between.

The table lists this clone with a few counts. The rearrangement links TRBV30 to TRBJ1-1; D perhaps matches TRBD1 (5 bases). The CDR3 totals 14 residues. Trimming removed 0 bases from V and 5 bases from J, with 13 bases in between. The germline V gene encodes CDR1 GTSNPN and CDR2 SVGIG (reference sequence). CDR3 loop: CAWSVGGALTEAFF. The CDR3 DNA sequence: TGTGCCTGGAGTGTAGGAGGGGCCCTTACTGAAGCTTTCTTT.

The rearrangement links TRBV19 to TRBJ2-5, with D possibly being TRBD1 (7 bases). Trimming cost V 6 bases and J 4 bases, with 12 bases left between them. The CDR3 covers 13 residues. Germline V lookup: CDR1 LNHDA, CDR2 SQIVND (reference sequence). The CDR3 region is CASRRQGGETQYF. CDR3 DNA: TGTGCCAGTAGACGCCAGGGGGGAGAGACCCAGTACTTC.

The chain is built from TRBV6-1 and TRBJ2-7; tentative D call: TRBD2 (6 bases). Trimming stripped 6 bases from V and 4 bases from J, with 16 bases between. Germline V gives CDR1 MNHNS, CDR2 SASEGT. The CDR3 sequence is 14 residues long. The CDR3 sequence is CASSQRGGTYEQYF. The DNA for the CDR3 is TGTGCCAGCAGCCAACGTGGCGGGACGTACGAGCAGTACTTC.